Presented here are 5 T cell receptor beta chains from one specimen sequenced in a study of blood T cell repertoires in COVID-19. Method: immunoSEQ multiplex PCR; TCRdb's copy keeps in-frame clones and lacks some. The table has about 83,000 clones, about 86% seen once; the top ten hold about 20%. Sequencing was done on a sample of peripheral blood. The receptors derive from a woman older than 75 in a cohort sampled during active or convalescent COVID-19.

V and J are TRBV5-6 and TRBJ2-7; D perhaps matches TRBD2 (5 bases). The V gene lost 0 bases and the J gene lost 0 bases, with 10 bases spanning the gap. This CDR3 region has 15 residues. Germline lookup yields CDR1 SGHDT and CDR2 YYEEEE. The CDR3: CASSLGGGSSYEQYV. The CDR3 DNA sequence: TGTGCCAGCAGCTTGGGTGGTGGGAGCTCCTACGAGCAGTACGTC.

The sample holds one count of this clone. V gene TRBV18 combines with J gene TRBJ1-1; D may be TRBD1 (6 bases). V lost 0 bases and J lost 1, with 24 bases in between. Germline V gives CDR1 KGHSH, CDR2 LQKENI. The CDR3 has 20 residues. This CDR3 reads CASSPPKRGGTNWGNTEAFF. CDR3 DNA: TGTGCCAGCTCACCACCGAAACGGGGAGGGACAAACTGGGGGAACACTGAAGCTTTCTTT.

The chain is built from TRBV28 and TRBJ1-2; D is perhaps TRBD1 (5 bases). Germline CDR1 and CDR2: MDHEN and SYDVKM. V was cut by 3 bases and J by 2 bases, with 7 bases left in between. The CDR3 consists of 13 residues. CDR3 DNA: TGTGCCAGCAGTTTGACAGCAAACTATGGCTACACCTTC. It specifies CASSLTANYGYTF.

A note on this clone: One end of the junction varies from germline; a read error may be responsible. The rearrangement links TRBV7-7 to TRBJ2-3, with 11 bases aligning to TRBD2. CDR1 SSHAT and CDR2 FNYEAQ come from the germline V gene (reference sequence). There are 16 residues in the CDR3. CDR3 nucleotides: TGTGCTAGCAGCCCAGGGACTAGCGGCAGCACAGATACGCAGTATTTT. It encodes CASSPGTSGSTDTQYF.

This rearrangement joins TRBV5-1 to TRBJ2-3; TRBD1 might be the D (6 bases). Germline CDR1 is SGHRS and CDR2 is YFSETQ. V lost 3 bases and J lost 5, with 10 bases in between. The CDR3 is 13 amino acids. CDR3 protein: CASSSQGGDTQYF. In DNA, the CDR3 is TGCGCCAGCAGCTCCCAAGGGGGAGATACGCAGTATTTT.